Listed below are T cell receptor beta chains from one sample, sequenced in a study of blood T cells in healthy people across ages. TCRdb analysed the 5' RACE reads with MiXCR anew, one entry per CDR3 protein. The sample records around 1,000,000 distinct CDR3 sequences, roughly two fifths being singletons. The sequenced material came from blood. The receptors here all came from a man younger than 30 in good health. Both conserved end residues are part of each CDR3. D genes are given only for firm matches. Clone size is given for some rows only: seen once, a few or many times, or a class if the clone is expanded.

d_gene,abundance,v_gene,j_gene,CDR3aa,CDR3nt
.,.,TRBV6-2/TRBV6-3,TRBJ2-1,CASSCSDYNEQFF,TGTGCCAGCAGTTGCTCGGACTACAATGAGCAGTTCTTC
TRBD1,once,TRBV28,TRBJ1-2,CASIQIGQGYGYTF,TGTGCCAGCATCCAAATAGGACAGGGCTATGGCTACACCTTC
TRBD1,.,TRBV10-3,TRBJ2-1,CAISEGAGTGYNEQFF,TGTGCCATCAGTGAGGGTGCGGGGACAGGATACAATGAGCAGTTCTTC
TRBD2,few,TRBV28,TRBJ2-5,CASSLETSAETQYF,TGTGCCAGCAGTTTGGAGACTAGCGCGGAGACCCAGTACTTC
TRBD1,many,TRBV6-6,TRBJ1-2,CASSYGTDYGYTF,TGTGCCAGCAGTTACGGGACAGACTATGGCTACACCTTC
TRBD1,few,TRBV10-3,TRBJ1-2,CAIPGGAGYGYTF,TGTGCCATACCAGGGGGCGCCGGCTATGGCTACACCTTC
.,.,TRBV7-2,TRBJ2-7,CASSLEDGPYEQYF,TGTGCCAGCAGCTTAGAGGACGGACCCTACGAGCAGTACTTC
.,few,TRBV28,TRBJ2-5,CASSPKSGNQETQYF,TGTGCCAGCAGCCCAAAGTCGGGTAACCAAGAGACCCAGTACTTC
.,few,TRBV7-2,TRBJ1-1,CASSLVAEVDTEAFF,TGTGCCAGCAGCTTAGTGGCGGAGGTGGACACTGAAGCTTTCTTT
.,.,TRBV5-5,TRBJ1-2,CASSIGLRANCGYTF,TGTGCCAGCAGTATTGGGTTGAGGGCTAACTGTGGCTACACCTTC
TRBD2,.,TRBV20-1,TRBJ2-7,CSARDGSGGLSYEQYF,TGCAGTGCTAGAGATGGGAGCGGGGGCCTCTCCTACGAGCAGTACTTC
.,few,TRBV6-2/TRBV6-3,TRBJ1-5,CASSYTGNYQPQHF,TGTGCCAGCAGTTACACAGGGAACTATCAGCCCCAGCATTTT
TRBD1,.,TRBV10-3,TRBJ1-4,CAISESGTGSNEKLFF,TGTGCCATCAGTGAGTCGGGGACAGGGTCAAACGAAAAACTGTTTTTT